What follows describes a single T cell receptor (beta chain). What it binds is not known. Sequencing used immunoSEQ multiplex PCR; TCRdb keeps in-frame clones, though not all of them. The data hold about 680,000 clones, with around 90% observed a single time. Treatment of the sample: around 19 received Ad26.COV2.S at low or high dose, single or two shots; about 5 received placebo; per-sample allocation not given. Repertoires come from day 63 after the first vaccine or placebo injection. The V and J ends lost 1 base and 2 bases respectively, with 9 bases between them. This CDR3 is built from 14 residues. From germline, CDR1 is SGDLS and CDR2 YYNGEE. The record originates from a study of Ad26.COV2.S vaccination and SARS-CoV-2 variants. Study overall: As a participant in COV1001, the donor was in the Ad26.COV2.S trial arm.

Study results and limitations: The study found similar non-spike TCR breadth in vaccine and placebo recipients.

The sample was peripheral blood, taken in a trial of Ad26.COV2.S vaccine versus placebo. V is TRBV9 and J is TRBJ1-1; D not certain. The clonotype was recovered from a person aged 18-60 years who received the Ad26.COV2.S COVID-19 vaccine or a placebo. CDR3 sequence (DNA): TGTGCCAGCAGCGTAAGTGGGAGTAACACTGAAGCTTTCTTT. Translating it yields CASSVSGSNTEAFF.